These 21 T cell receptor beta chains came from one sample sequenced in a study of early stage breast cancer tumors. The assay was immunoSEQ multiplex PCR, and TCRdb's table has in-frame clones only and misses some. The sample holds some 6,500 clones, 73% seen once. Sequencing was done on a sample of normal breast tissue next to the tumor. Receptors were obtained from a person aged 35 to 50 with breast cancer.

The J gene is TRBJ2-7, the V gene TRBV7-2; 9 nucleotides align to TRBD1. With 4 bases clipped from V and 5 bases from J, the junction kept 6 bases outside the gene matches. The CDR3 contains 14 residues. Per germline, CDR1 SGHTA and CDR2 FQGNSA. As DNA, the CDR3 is TGTGCCAGCAGCTACGACAGGGGGGTGGACGAGCAGTACTTC. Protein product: CASSYDRGVDEQYF.

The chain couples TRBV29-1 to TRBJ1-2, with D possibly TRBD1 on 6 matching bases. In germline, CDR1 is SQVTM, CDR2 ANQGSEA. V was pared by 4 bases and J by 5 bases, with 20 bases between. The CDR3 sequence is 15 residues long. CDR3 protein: CSVVGGGTGPYGYTF. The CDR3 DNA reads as TGCAGCGTTGTTGGCGGAGGCACAGGGCCGTATGGCTACACCTTC.

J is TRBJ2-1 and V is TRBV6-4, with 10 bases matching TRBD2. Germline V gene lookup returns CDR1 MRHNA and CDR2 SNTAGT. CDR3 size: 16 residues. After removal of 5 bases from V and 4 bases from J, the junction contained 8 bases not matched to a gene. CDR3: CASSPLAGEGYNEQFF. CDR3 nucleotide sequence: TGTGCCAGCAGTCCTCTAGCGGGAGAAGGTTACAATGAGCAGTTCTTC.

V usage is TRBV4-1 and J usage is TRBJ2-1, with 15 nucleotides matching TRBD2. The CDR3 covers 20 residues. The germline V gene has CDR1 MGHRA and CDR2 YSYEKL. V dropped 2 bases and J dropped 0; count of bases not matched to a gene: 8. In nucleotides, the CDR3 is TGCGCCAGCAGCCAAATGGGACTAGCGGGAGGCCCGAGCTCCTACAATGAGCAGTTCTTC. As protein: CASSQMGLAGGPSSYNEQFF.

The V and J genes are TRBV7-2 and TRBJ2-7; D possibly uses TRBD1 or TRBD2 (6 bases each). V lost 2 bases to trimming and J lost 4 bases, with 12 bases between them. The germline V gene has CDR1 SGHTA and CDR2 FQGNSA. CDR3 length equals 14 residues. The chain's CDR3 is CASSLSGGGYEQYF. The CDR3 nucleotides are TGTGCCAGCAGCTTATCTGGAGGGGGGTACGAGCAGTACTTC.

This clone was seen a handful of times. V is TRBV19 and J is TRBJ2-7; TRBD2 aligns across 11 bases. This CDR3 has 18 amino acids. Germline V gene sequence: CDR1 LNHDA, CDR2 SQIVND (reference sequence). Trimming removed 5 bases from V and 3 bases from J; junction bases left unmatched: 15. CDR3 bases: TGTGCCAGTAGTGTCAAGGGACTTGGGACTAGCGGAATCTACGAGCAGTACTTC. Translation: CASSVKGLGTSGIYEQYF.

CDR3 sequence (DNA): TGTGCCAGTAGACAATCCACGACAGGGACCTACGAGCAGTACTTC. Protein product: CASRQSTTGTYEQYF. The chain employs TRBV19 and TRBJ2-5; TRBD1 aligns across 7 bases. The J call could be wrong; TRBJ2-7 is a better fit for the DNA end. Per germline, CDR1 LNHDA and CDR2 SQIVND (reference sequence). The CDR3 contains 15 residues.

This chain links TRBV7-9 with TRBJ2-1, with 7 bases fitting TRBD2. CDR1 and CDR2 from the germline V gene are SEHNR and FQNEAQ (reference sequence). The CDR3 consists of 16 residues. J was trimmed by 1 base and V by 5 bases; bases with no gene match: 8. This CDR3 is CASSPPLAASYNEQFF. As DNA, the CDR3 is TGTGCCAGCAGCCCCCCCCTAGCGGCTTCCTACAATGAGCAGTTCTTC.

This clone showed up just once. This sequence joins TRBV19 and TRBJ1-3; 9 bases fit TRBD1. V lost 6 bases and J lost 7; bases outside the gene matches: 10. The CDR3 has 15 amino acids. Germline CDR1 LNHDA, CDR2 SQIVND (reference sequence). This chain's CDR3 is CASSRPGQGGNTIYF. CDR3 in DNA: TGTGCCAGTAGCCGGCCGGGACAGGGAGGGAACACCATATATTTT.

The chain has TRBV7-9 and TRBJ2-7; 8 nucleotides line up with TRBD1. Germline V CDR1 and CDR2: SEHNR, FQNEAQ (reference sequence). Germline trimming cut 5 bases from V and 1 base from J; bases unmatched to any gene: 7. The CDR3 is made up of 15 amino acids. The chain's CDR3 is CASSPPRTGSYEQYF. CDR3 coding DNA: TGTGCCAGCAGCCCTCCAAGGACAGGGTCCTACGAGCAGTACTTC.

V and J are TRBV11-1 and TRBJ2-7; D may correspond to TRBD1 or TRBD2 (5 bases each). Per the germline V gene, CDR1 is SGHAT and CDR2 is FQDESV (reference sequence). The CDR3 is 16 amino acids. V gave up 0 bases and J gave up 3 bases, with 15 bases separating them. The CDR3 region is CASSLASGRAYYEQYF. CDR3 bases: TGTGCCAGCAGCTTAGCCTCGGGACGGGCATACTACGAGCAGTACTTC.

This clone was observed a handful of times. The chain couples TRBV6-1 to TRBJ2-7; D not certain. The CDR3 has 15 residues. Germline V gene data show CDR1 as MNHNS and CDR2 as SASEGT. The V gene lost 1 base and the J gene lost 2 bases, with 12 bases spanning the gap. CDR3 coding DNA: TGTGCCAGCAGTGAAGATGCCTCCCGAACCTACGAGCAGTACTTC. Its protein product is CASSEDASRTYEQYF.

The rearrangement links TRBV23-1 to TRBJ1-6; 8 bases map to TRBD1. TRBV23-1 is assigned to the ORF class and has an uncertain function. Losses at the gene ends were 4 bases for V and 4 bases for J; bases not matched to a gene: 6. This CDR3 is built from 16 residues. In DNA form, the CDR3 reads TGCGCCAGCAGTCGAGCAGGGGGCAAGTATAATTCACCCCTCCACTTT. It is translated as CASSRAGGKYNSPLHF.

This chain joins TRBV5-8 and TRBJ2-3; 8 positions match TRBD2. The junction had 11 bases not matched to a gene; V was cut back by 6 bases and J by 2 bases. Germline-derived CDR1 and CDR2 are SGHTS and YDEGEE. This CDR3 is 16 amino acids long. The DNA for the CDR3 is TGTGCCAGCAAGGCCGGCACTAGCGGATACACAGATACGCAGTATTTT. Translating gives CASKAGTSGYTDTQYF.

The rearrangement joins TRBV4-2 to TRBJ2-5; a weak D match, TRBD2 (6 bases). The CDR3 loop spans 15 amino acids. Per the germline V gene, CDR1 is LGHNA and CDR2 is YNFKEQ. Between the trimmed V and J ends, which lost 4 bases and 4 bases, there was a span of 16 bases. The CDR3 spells CASSPRGGVGETQYF. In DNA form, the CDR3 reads TGTGCCAGCAGCCCCAGAGGAGGGGTCGGAGAGACCCAGTACTTC.

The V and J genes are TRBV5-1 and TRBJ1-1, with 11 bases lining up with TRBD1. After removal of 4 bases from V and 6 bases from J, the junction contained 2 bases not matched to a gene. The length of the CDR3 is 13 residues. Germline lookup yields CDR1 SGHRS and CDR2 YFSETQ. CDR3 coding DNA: TGCGCCAGCAGCAAGGGACAGGGGGCTGAAGCTTTCTTT. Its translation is CASSKGQGAEAFF.

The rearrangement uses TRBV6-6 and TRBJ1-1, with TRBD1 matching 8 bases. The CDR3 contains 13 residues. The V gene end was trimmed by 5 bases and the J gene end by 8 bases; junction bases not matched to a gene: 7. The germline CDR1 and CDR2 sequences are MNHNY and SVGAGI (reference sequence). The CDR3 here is CASSPRDRNEAFF. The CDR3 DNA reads TGTGCCAGCAGTCCCCGGGACAGGAACGAAGCTTTCTTT.

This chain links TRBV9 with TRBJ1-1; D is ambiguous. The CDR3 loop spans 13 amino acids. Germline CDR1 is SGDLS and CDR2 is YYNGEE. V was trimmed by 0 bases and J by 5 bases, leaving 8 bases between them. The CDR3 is CASSVERGTEAFF. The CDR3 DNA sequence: TGTGCCAGCAGCGTAGAACGAGGGACTGAAGCTTTCTTT. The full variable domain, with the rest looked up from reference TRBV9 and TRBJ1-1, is DSGVTQTPKHLITATGQRVTLRCSPRSGDLSVYWYQQSLDQGLQFLIQYYNGEERAKGNILERFSAQQFPDLHSELNLSSLELGDSALYFCASSVERGTEAFFGQGTRLTVV.

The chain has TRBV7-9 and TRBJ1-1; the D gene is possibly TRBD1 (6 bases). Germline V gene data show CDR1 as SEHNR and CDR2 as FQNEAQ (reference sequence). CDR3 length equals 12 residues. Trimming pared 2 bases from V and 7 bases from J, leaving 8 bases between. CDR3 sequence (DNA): TGTGCCAGCAGCTTAAAGGACAGTGAAGCTTTCTTT. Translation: CASSLKDSEAFF.

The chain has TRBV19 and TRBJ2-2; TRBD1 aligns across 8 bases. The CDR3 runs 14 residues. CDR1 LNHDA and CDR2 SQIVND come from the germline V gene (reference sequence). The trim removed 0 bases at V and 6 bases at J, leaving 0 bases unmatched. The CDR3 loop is CASSIDRGPGELFF. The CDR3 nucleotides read TGTGCCAGTAGTATAGACAGGGGGCCCGGGGAGCTGTTTTTT.

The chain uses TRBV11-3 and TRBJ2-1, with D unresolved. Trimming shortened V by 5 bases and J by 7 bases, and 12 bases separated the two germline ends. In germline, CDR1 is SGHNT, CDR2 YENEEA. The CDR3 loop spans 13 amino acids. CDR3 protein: CASSGVVGNEQFF. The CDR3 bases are TGTGCCAGCAGCGGGGTAGTGGGTAATGAGCAGTTCTTC.